This entry features one T cell receptor (beta chain) sequence. Its cognate antigen is unknown. The entry originates in a study of response to subunit inactivated influenza vaccine. TCRdb processed the RT-PCR reads anew with MiXCR; each CDR3 protein has one entry. The sample records under 950,000 distinct CDR3 sequences, 21% being singletons. Germline assignment: CDR1 LNHNV and CDR2 YYDKDF (reference sequence). The CDR3 is made up of 17 amino acids. V was clipped by 1 base and J by 3 bases, with 17 bases between them. General observations from the study: With each seasonal influenza vaccination, the authors suggested, few new T cells are recruited.

V usage is TRBV15 and J usage is TRBJ2-3; D is unclear. This specimen consisted of PBMCs from blood, obtained around 5 days after vaccination. The source of this sequence is a man aged 50 to 60 who received an inactivated influenza vaccine. The CDR3 sequence is CATSRAAYKIQTDTQYF. CDR3 sequence (DNA): TGTGCCACCAGCAGAGCCGCCTACAAGATCCAAACAGATACGCAGTATTTT.